These 2 T cell receptor beta chains were all obtained from the same sample, sequenced in a study of T cell changes during pregnancy in multiple sclerosis. Data came from immunoSEQ multiplex PCR; TCRdb stores just in-frame clones and leaves some out. The data contain fewer than 140,000 clones, roughly 89% of them singletons. This specimen was peripheral blood, taken before pregnancy. These receptors all come from a female donor with multiple sclerosis, enrolled in a pregnancy study.

The rearrangement joins TRBV5-1 to TRBJ1-1; 7 nucleotides match TRBD1. J lost 5 bases, V lost 0 bases, and 13 bases had no gene match. This CDR3 spans 17 amino acids. Per the germline V gene, CDR1 is SGHRS and CDR2 is YFSETQ. The CDR3 DNA reads as TGCGCCAGCAGCTTGGCTGGGCAGGGGGTAACTAGTACTGAAGCTTTCTTT. Its translation: CASSLAGQGVTSTEAFF.

The J gene is TRBJ2-3, the V gene TRBV6-5, with a weak D call TRBD1 (5 bases). Germline-derived CDR1 and CDR2 are MNHEY and SVGAGI. Trimming shortened V by 2 bases and J by 3 bases, and 15 bases separated the two germline ends. The CDR3 totals 16 residues. The CDR3 spells CASSYGATLGTDTQYF. In DNA, the CDR3 is TGTGCCAGCAGTTACGGGGCGACGCTGGGGACAGATACGCAGTATTTT.